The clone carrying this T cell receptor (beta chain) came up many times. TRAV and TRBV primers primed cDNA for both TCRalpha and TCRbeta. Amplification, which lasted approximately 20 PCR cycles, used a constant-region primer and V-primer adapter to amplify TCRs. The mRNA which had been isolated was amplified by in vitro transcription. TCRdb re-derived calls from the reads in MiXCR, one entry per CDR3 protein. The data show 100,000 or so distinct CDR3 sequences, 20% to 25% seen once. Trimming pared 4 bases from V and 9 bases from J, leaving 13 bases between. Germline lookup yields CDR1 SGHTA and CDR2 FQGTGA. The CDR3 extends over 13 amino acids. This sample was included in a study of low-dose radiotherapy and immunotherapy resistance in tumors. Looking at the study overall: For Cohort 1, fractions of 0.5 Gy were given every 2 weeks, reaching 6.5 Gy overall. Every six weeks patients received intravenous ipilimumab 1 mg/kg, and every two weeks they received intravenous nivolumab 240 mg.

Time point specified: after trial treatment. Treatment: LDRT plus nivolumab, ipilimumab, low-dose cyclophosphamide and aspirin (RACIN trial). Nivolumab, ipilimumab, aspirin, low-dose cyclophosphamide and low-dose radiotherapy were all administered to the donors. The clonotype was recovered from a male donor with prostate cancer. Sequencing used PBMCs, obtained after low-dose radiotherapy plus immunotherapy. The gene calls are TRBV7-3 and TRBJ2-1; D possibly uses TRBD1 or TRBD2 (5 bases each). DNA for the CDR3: TGTGCCAGCAGCTATATCGGGGCCGGTGAGCAGTTCTTC. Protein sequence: CASSYIGAGEQFF.